The T cell receptor (beta chain) described here comes from a study of CD8 T cells in Susac syndrome. With random hexamers, 0.5 to 1 ug RNA was reverse transcribed. Amplification of TCR beta CDR3 was carried out by immunoSEQ multiplex PCR, which covered 54 Vbeta and 13 Jbeta segments. From the immunoSEQ multiplex PCR reads, TCRdb called clonotypes with MiXCR, one entry per CDR3 protein. The repertoire has about 180,000 distinct CDR3 sequences, approximately 94% of them found once; the top ten carry 0.093%. The junction had 4 bases not matched to a gene; V was cut back by 5 bases and J by 1 base. Per the germline V gene, CDR1 is DFQATT and CDR2 is SNEGSKA (reference sequence). The CDR3 is 14 amino acids. In the case of this clonotype: Its target is unknown.

Multiple sclerosis controls were treatment-naive patients with stable or active relapsing-remitting disease. Isolation of CD8+ and CD4+ T cells was performed negatively, whereas enrichment of TEMRA cells was done by FACS. Study outcomes and limitations: TCR sequencing and HLA analysis covered a relatively small number of individuals.

The rearrangement links TRBV20-1 to TRBJ2-1, with 8 bases identical to TRBD2. Sequencing used CD4+ T cells from PBMCs. The clonotype was recovered from a human donor with multiple sclerosis. CDR3 DNA sequence: TGCAGTGCTCCGGCGGGGGGATCCTACAATGAGCAGTTCTTC. This gives the protein CSAPAGGSYNEQFF.